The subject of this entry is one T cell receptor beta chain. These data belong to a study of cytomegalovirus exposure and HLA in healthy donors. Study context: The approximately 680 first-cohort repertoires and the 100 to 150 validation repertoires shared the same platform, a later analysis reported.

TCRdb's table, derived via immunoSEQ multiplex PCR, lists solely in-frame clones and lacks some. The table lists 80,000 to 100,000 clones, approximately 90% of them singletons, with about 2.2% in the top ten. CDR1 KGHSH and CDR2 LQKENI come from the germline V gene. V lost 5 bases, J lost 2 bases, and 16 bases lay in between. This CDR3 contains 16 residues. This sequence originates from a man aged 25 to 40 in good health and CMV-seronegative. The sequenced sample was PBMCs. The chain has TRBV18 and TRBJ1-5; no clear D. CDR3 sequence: CASSRMQVTGNQPQHF. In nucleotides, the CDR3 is TGTGCCAGCTCAAGAATGCAGGTTACGGGCAATCAGCCCCAGCATTTT.